The 29 T cell receptor beta chains listed next were all sequenced from one sample in a study of shared clonotypes between healthy human individuals. Generated by immunoSEQ multiplex PCR, the TCRdb table keeps only in-frame clones and is missing some. The table includes just over 2,000,000 clones, 90% to 95% detected once. Specimen: naive CD4+ T cells sorted from blood. Specified subset: CD45RA+ positively selected. The receptors here all came from a man aged 18 to 29 in good health.

The chain recombines TRBV11-2 with TRBJ2-7, with TRBD2 matching over 7 bases. This CDR3 comprises 15 residues. After removal of 0 bases from V and 2 bases from J, the junction contained 4 bases not matched to a gene. Germline V lookup: CDR1 SGHAT, CDR2 FQNNGV. CDR3: CASSLEEGGPYEQYF. CDR3 nucleotides: TGTGCCAGCAGCTTAGAGGAGGGAGGGCCCTACGAGCAGTACTTC. The full variable domain, its missing parts supplied by reference TRBV11-2 and TRBJ2-7, is EAGVAQSPRYKIIEKRQSVAFWCNPISGHATLYWYQQILGQGPKLLIQFQNNGVVDDSQLPKDRFSAERLKGVDSTLKIQPAKLEDSAVYLCASSLEEGGPYEQYFGPGTRLTVT.

This sequence joins TRBV5-1 and TRBJ1-1; a weak D match, TRBD1 (6 bases). The CDR3 sequence is 15 residues long. Germline V gives CDR1 SGHRS, CDR2 YFSETQ. V was clipped by 4 bases and J by 0 bases, with 13 bases between them. CDR3 loop: CASSPVGGLNTEAFF. The DNA of the CDR3 is TGCGCCAGCAGCCCGGTGGGGGGGCTGAACACTGAAGCTTTCTTT.

This sequence joins TRBV19 and TRBJ2-7, with 8 bases lining up with TRBD1. The V gene end was trimmed by 6 bases and the J gene end by 3 bases; junction bases not matched to a gene: 1. Germline V gene lookup returns CDR1 LNHDA and CDR2 SQIVND (reference sequence). The CDR3 extends over 12 amino acids. CDR3 in amino acids: CASRGQGYEQYF. CDR3 bases: TGTGCCAGTAGAGGACAGGGCTACGAGCAGTACTTC. Supplemented by reference TRBV19 and TRBJ2-7, the full variable domain reads DGGITQSPKYLFRKEGQNVTLSCEQNLNHDAMYWYRQDPGQGLRLIYYSQIVNDFQKGDIAEGYSVSREKKESFPLTVTSAQKNPTAFYLCASRGQGYEQYFGPGTRLTVT.

The chain is built from TRBV6-5 and TRBJ2-7; 13 bases are a match to TRBD2. The germline V gene has CDR1 MNHEY and CDR2 SVGAGI. The CDR3 covers 16 residues. Trimming cost V 6 bases and J 4 bases; bases outside gene matches: 9. CDR3 region: CASSYGLAGEWYEQYF. DNA of the CDR3: TGTGCCAGCAGCTACGGACTAGCGGGAGAGTGGTACGAGCAGTACTTC.

The rearrangement joins TRBV7-9 to TRBJ1-1; D is undetermined. Trimming removed 3 bases from V and 5 bases from J, with 10 bases in between. The CDR3 runs 13 residues. The germline V gene has CDR1 SEHNR and CDR2 FQNEAQ (reference sequence). This CDR3 is CASSLESWTEAFF. The CDR3 DNA reads TGTGCCAGCAGCTTGGAAAGTTGGACTGAAGCTTTCTTT.

The V and J genes are TRBV6-5 and TRBJ2-1; a possible D gene is TRBD1 (7 bases). V gave up 7 bases and J gave up 9 bases, with 19 bases separating them. The germline V gene encodes CDR1 MNHEY and CDR2 SVGAGI. The CDR3 has 14 amino acids. CDR3: CASTRSGGGGEQFF. The CDR3 DNA reads as TGTGCCAGCACCCGAAGTGGAGGGGGCGGTGAGCAGTTCTTC.

In the case of this clone: Relative to the germline gene, one junction end is altered; a read error may explain this. The genes are TRBV7-7 and TRBJ2-5, with 12 bases fitting TRBD2. The CDR3 totals 18 residues. The germline gives CDR1 SSHAT, CDR2 FNYEAQ (reference sequence). CDR3 sequence (DNA): TGTGCTAGCAGCTTAAGGGGGGCGACTAGCGGGAGCCAAGAGACCCAGTACTTC. It is translated as CASSLRGATSGSQETQYF.

This clone was observed once. The rearrangement uses TRBV6-5 and TRBJ1-2; 7 bases agree with TRBD1. Germline trimming cut 5 bases from V and 8 bases from J; bases unmatched to any gene: 8. This CDR3 is 13 amino acids long. CDR1 and CDR2 (germline): MNHEY, SVGAGI. CDR3 loop: CASSPGTVDGYTF. For the CDR3, the DNA is TGTGCCAGCAGTCCCGGGACAGTTGACGGCTACACCTTC.

The V and J genes are TRBV5-4 and TRBJ2-2; the match to TRBD2 covers 12 bases. CDR3 length: 15 amino acids. Per the germline V gene, CDR1 is SGHNT and CDR2 is YYREEE (reference sequence). J gave up 5 bases and V 4 bases, and 3 bases lay outside the gene matches. The CDR3: CASSPGTSGTGELFF. CDR3 sequence (DNA): TGTGCCAGCAGCCCCGGGACTAGCGGGACCGGGGAGCTGTTTTTT.

The chain carries TRBV7-2 and TRBJ2-2, with unresolved D. V was clipped by 8 bases and J by 1 base, with 11 bases between them. From germline, CDR1 is SGHTA and CDR2 FQGNSA. This CDR3 comprises 14 residues. DNA for the CDR3: TGTGCCAGCGTCCGTTCGGGGAACACCGGGGAGCTGTTTTTT. Amino acid sequence: CASVRSGNTGELFF.

The chain uses TRBV5-1 and TRBJ2-4; TRBD1 matches 9 bases. The V gene's germline CDR1 is SGHRS and CDR2 YFSETQ. The trim removed 5 bases at V and 9 bases at J, leaving 15 bases unmatched. The CDR3 consists of 16 residues. The CDR3 region has the DNA TGCGCCAGCAGTTGGGGCGGACAGGGGCCTTCAGGCATTCAGTACTTC. Translation: CASSWGGQGPSGIQYF.

The rearrangement joins TRBV19 to TRBJ2-1, with D perhaps matching TRBD1 (6 bases). CDR3 length equals 13 residues. The germline CDR1 and CDR2 sequences are LNHDA and SQIVND (reference sequence). Trimming took off 5 bases at V and 4 bases at J, with 9 bases between the two ends. The CDR3 sequence is CASSHREYNEQFF. CDR3 nucleotides: TGTGCCAGTAGTCACAGGGAGTACAATGAGCAGTTCTTC.

The chain employs TRBV2 and TRBJ2-3; TRBD2 aligns across 8 bases. V was clipped by 3 bases and J by 3 bases; unmatched bases: 5. The CDR3 extends over 15 amino acids. The germline gives CDR1 SNHLY, CDR2 FYNNEI. As DNA, the CDR3 is TGTGCCAGCAGTGACAGCGGGAGTAAGACAGATACGCAGTATTTT. It specifies CASSDSGSKTDTQYF.

The V and J genes are TRBV6-1 and TRBJ2-7; tentative D call: TRBD2 (6 bases). With 8 bases removed from V and 1 base from J, the gap between germline ends came to 18 bases. CDR1 is MNHNS, CDR2 SASEGT, per germline. This CDR3 is 15 amino acids long. The CDR3, as DNA: TGTGCCAGCTCCCTAGGGAGTGGGGGGTCCTACGAGCAGTACTTC. Its translation is CASSLGSGGSYEQYF.

The gene calls are TRBV30 and TRBJ2-3, with D perhaps TRBD1 (5 bases). CDR1 is GTSNPN, CDR2 SVGIG, per germline (reference sequence). CDR3 length: 14 residues. V gave up 2 bases and J gave up 0 bases, with 9 bases separating them. CDR3 bases: TGTGCCTGGAGTTTGGGGCGTAGCACAGATACGCAGTATTTT. This translates into CAWSLGRSTDTQYF.

J is TRBJ2-1 and V is TRBV19, with D possibly being TRBD1 or TRBD2 (6 bases each). The ends were cut back, 6 bases at V and 9 bases at J, with 12 bases in the middle. CDR3 length: 12 amino acids. Germline values: CDR1 LNHDA, CDR2 SQIVND (reference sequence). DNA for the CDR3: TGTGCCAGTAGGGAGGGGGTTGCTGAGCAGTTCTTC. This encodes CASREGVAEQFF.

In regard to this clone: The same CDR3 is also encoded by other DNA sequences in this sample. This chain joins TRBV7-2 and TRBJ2-7, with 12 bases identical to TRBD2. V lost 5 bases to trimming and J lost 2 bases; unmatched junction nucleotides: 4. Germline V gives CDR1 SGHTA, CDR2 FQGNSA. This CDR3 spans 15 amino acids. CDR3 sequence reads: CASSVTSGGTYEQYF. The CDR3 DNA reads as TGTGCCAGCAGCGTAACTAGCGGGGGGACCTACGAGCAGTACTTC. The variable domain in full, completed from reference TRBV7-2 and TRBJ2-7, reads GAGVSQSPSNKVTEKGKDVELRCDPISGHTALYWYRQSLGQGLEFLIYFQGNSAPDKSGLPSDRFSAERTGGSVSTLTIQRTQQEDSAVYLCASSVTSGGTYEQYFGPGTRLTVT.

This clone was recorded once. The chain joins TRBV27 to TRBJ2-3, with 10 nucleotides matching TRBD2. V lost 2 bases, J lost 5 bases, and 13 bases stayed unmatched. This CDR3 is 18 amino acids long. In germline, CDR1 is MNHEY, CDR2 SMNVEV (reference sequence). Here the CDR3 DNA reads TGTGCCAGCAGTTTACGTCCACTACTAGCGGGAACGAAAGATACGCAGTATTTT. It translates to CASSLRPLLAGTKDTQYF.

The chain couples TRBV4-1 to TRBJ2-1; unclear D gene. This CDR3 spans 13 amino acids. The ends were cut back, 0 bases at V and 6 bases at J, with 6 bases in the middle. CDR1 is MGHRA and CDR2 is YSYEKL in the germline V gene. The CDR3 reads CASSQDWINEQFF. The CDR3 DNA reads as TGCGCCAGCAGCCAAGATTGGATCAATGAGCAGTTCTTC.

The chain joins TRBV18 to TRBJ2-1, with no clear D. With 3 bases removed from V and 8 bases from J, the gap between germline ends came to 14 bases. CDR3 length: 14 amino acids. From germline, CDR1 is KGHSH and CDR2 LQKENI. The CDR3 sequence: CASSPQGRVYEQFF. The CDR3, as DNA: TGTGCCAGCTCACCGCAAGGACGTGTCTATGAGCAGTTCTTC.

The chain joins TRBV19 to TRBJ1-6; D may be TRBD1 (5 bases). V lost 6 bases, J lost 7 bases, and 10 bases lay in between. CDR1 and CDR2 (germline): LNHDA, SQIVND (reference sequence). This CDR3 is built from 13 residues. The CDR3 region is CASSDSQNSPLHF. The CDR3 bases are TGTGCCAGTAGCGACAGCCAAAATTCACCCCTCCACTTT. The variable domain in full, completed from reference TRBV19 and TRBJ1-6, reads DGGITQSPKYLFRKEGQNVTLSCEQNLNHDAMYWYRQDPGQGLRLIYYSQIVNDFQKGDIAEGYSVSREKKESFPLTVTSAQKNPTAFYLCASSDSQNSPLHFGNGTRLTVT.

CDR3 sequence: CAWEGQTANYGYTF. The CDR3 DNA is TGTGCCTGGGAAGGGCAAACGGCAAACTATGGCTACACCTTC. The gene calls are TRBV30 and TRBJ1-2; D is ambiguous. Per the germline V gene, CDR1 is GTSNPN and CDR2 is SVGIG (reference sequence). The CDR3 spans 14 residues. The V and J ends lost 5 bases and 2 bases respectively, with 15 bases between them.

The gene calls are TRBV30 and TRBJ2-5; tentative D call: TRBD2 (6 bases). This CDR3 comprises 14 residues. Germline assignment: CDR1 GTSNPN and CDR2 SVGIG (reference sequence). With 3 bases removed from V and 2 bases from J, the gap between germline ends came to 13 bases. The CDR3 sequence is CAWSPGGLQETQYF. CDR3 bases: TGTGCCTGGAGCCCCGGGGGACTTCAAGAGACCCAGTACTTC.

The chain couples TRBV9 to TRBJ2-1, with 13 bases matching TRBD2. Germline V gene data show CDR1 as SGDLS and CDR2 as YYNGEE. The CDR3 loop spans 17 amino acids. The V and J ends lost 2 bases and 8 bases, in that order; junction bases with no gene match: 10. The CDR3 reads CASSVTSGRARVDEQFF. CDR3 nucleotides: TGTGCCAGCAGCGTTACTAGCGGGAGGGCCCGGGTCGATGAGCAGTTCTTC.

V usage is TRBV18 and J usage is TRBJ2-7; TRBD2 might be the D (7 bases). Trimming took off 2 bases at V and 0 bases at J, with 11 bases between the two ends. The CDR3 covers 15 residues. Germline loops: CDR1 KGHSH, CDR2 LQKENI. The CDR3 bases are TGTGCCAGCTCACCAGGGGCGGGGGCCTCCTACGAGCAGTACTTC. Encoded protein: CASSPGAGASYEQYF.

The rearrangement links TRBV4-1 to TRBJ1-4, with D possibly being TRBD1 (5 bases). The CDR3 consists of 14 residues. The V end lost 0 bases, the J end lost 7 bases, and 9 bases lay between the germline ends. From germline, CDR1 is MGHRA and CDR2 YSYEKL. CDR3 sequence reads: CASSQDRVAEKLFF. The CDR3 DNA follows: TGCGCCAGCAGCCAAGACAGGGTAGCTGAAAAACTGTTTTTT.

This clone turned up a few times. The V call is TRBV30, the J call TRBJ1-1; no definite D call. The CDR3 runs 14 residues. Looked up from germline, CDR1 is GTSNPN and CDR2 is SVGIG (reference sequence). V gave up 5 bases and J gave up 1 base, with 14 bases separating them. CDR3 nucleotide sequence: TGTGCCTGGTCCTCTGACTTCCGGAACACTGAAGCTTTCTTT. This sequence encodes CAWSSDFRNTEAFF.

This sequence joins TRBV11-2 and TRBJ1-4; D gene unclear. The CDR3 totals 17 residues. Germline V gene sequence: CDR1 SGHAT, CDR2 FQNNGV. V dropped 1 base and J dropped 9 bases, with 21 bases sitting between them. This chain's CDR3 is CASSLAPYLSGRKKLFF. CDR3 coding DNA: TGTGCCAGCAGCTTAGCCCCTTACCTCTCCGGACGGAAAAAACTGTTTTTT.

The chain combines TRBV10-3 with TRBJ2-6, with D unclear. Per germline, CDR1 ENHRY and CDR2 SYGVKD. Trimming removed 11 bases at V and 4 bases at J, with 9 bases between. CDR3 size: 12 residues. DNA of the CDR3: TGTGCCTCCGAAGGGGGGGCCAACGTCCTGACTTTC. Protein: CASEGGANVLTF.